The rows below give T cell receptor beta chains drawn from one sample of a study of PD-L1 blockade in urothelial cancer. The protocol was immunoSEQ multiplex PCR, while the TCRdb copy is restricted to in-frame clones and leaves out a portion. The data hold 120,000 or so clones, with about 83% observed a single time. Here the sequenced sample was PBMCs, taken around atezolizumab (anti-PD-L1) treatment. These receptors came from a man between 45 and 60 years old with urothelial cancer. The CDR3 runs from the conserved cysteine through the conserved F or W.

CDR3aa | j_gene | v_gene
CASSTGTSGTKGELFF | TRBJ2-2 | TRBV5-1
CASSQLGQGAEKLFF | TRBJ1-4 | TRBV14
CASSPGLRTDTQYF | TRBJ2-3 | TRBV14
CASSRDRGEQFF | TRBJ2-1 | TRBV7-6
CASSLGGQGETQYF | TRBJ2-5 | TRBV7-8
CASSTVGQGLTNEKLFF | TRBJ1-4 | TRBV28
CASKGLLNTGELFF | TRBJ2-2 | TRBV28
CASSLGDISQPQHF | TRBJ1-5 | TRBV5-6
CATSGQGKFSGNTIYF | TRBJ1-3 | TRBV10-3
CASRGPGTMENQPQHF | TRBJ1-5 | TRBV28
CASSSPSGSSYEQYF | TRBJ2-7 | TRBV28
CASSRDREWGTQYF | TRBJ2-5 | TRBV2
CASSKQGLSSRGYGYTF | TRBJ1-2 | TRBV7-9
CASSPSGIGEQYF | TRBJ2-7 | TRBV18
CASMDGSGTQETQYF | TRBJ2-5 | TRBV28
CSVADRYDQPQHF | TRBJ1-5 | TRBV29-1
CASSYDRGIDEQYF | TRBJ2-7 | TRBV6-5
CASGTGGVGTGELFF | TRBJ2-2 | TRBV6-1
CAWSGTSTGELFF | TRBJ2-2 | TRBV30
CASSDRRGSTDTQYF | TRBJ2-3 | TRBV2
CASSVAPTAVNEKLFF | TRBJ1-4 | TRBV9
CASSRYAGDTEAFF | TRBJ1-1 | TRBV9
CASSSRTGGSGELFF | TRBJ2-2 | TRBV5-1
CASSDGTGIGYTF | TRBJ1-2 | TRBV18
CASRKDVGVVSNTEAFF | TRBJ1-1 | TRBV27
CASTSGTEAFF | TRBJ1-1 | TRBV19
CASSYIRDRLLYEQYF | TRBJ2-7 | TRBV11-2
CASSSGGGSSYNEQFF | TRBJ2-1 | TRBV5-4
CASSVVGGGTEAFF | TRBJ1-1 | TRBV9
CASSATDRPSSYEQYF | TRBJ2-7 | TRBV9
CASSTNSGSPTDTQYF | TRBJ2-3 | TRBV5-4
CASSLSEDTEAFF | TRBJ1-1 | TRBV11-3
CASSFVADKGEQYF | TRBJ2-7 | TRBV7-3
CASSRQSNEKLFF | TRBJ1-4 | TRBV28
CASSLVSGSVQETQYF | TRBJ2-5 | TRBV5-1
CASSPQGVNTEAFF | TRBJ1-1 | TRBV7-9
CASCGGLAVYEQYF | TRBJ2-7 | TRBV6-6
CATSRTSGRVTGELFF | TRBJ2-2 | TRBV15
CASSDSFLPGRDQPQHF | TRBJ1-5 | TRBV6-4
CASSIRSSGVSTDTQYF | TRBJ2-3 | TRBV19
CSAGTGSYYTF | TRBJ1-2 | TRBV20-1
CASSAGSYWGGTDTQYF | TRBJ2-3 | TRBV9
CASSVRTGGGGELFF | TRBJ2-2 | TRBV9
CAITEQGHYGYTF | TRBJ1-2 | TRBV10-3
CASHPLGQGGGTEAFF | TRBJ1-1 | TRBV28
CASSEGGYGYTF | TRBJ1-2 | TRBV6-1
CASSLGAGQGYNYGYTF | TRBJ1-2 | TRBV5-1
CASSPRTSGTSEQFF | TRBJ2-1 | TRBV9
CAWSAGERRYSNQPQHF | TRBJ1-5 | TRBV30
CASSLDSGRLLETQYF | TRBJ2-5 | TRBV5-5
CASSSDSHQETQYF | TRBJ2-5 | TRBV7-9
CASSLFGTDPMNQPQHF | TRBJ1-5 | TRBV27
CASSLTGLNTEAFF | TRBJ1-1 | TRBV5-8
CASSRGGRRTGSYEQYF | TRBJ2-7 | TRBV19
CAWSGTSGMAYEQYF | TRBJ2-7 | TRBV30